This T cell receptor beta chain was recovered during a study of OX40 agonist ivuxolimab in advanced cancers. This CDR3 has 18 amino acids. Per the germline V gene, CDR1 is ENHRY and CDR2 is SYGVKD. The V gene end was trimmed by 0 bases and the J gene end by 5 bases; junction bases not matched to a gene: 11. TCRdb's table, derived via immunoSEQ multiplex PCR, lists solely in-frame clones and lacks some. Of tens of thousands of clones listed, 90% are singletons. Patients were ruled out by autoimmune disease history or systemic immunosuppression. Points on this clone: Its antigen is currently unknown.

Study observations and caveats: There was clonal expansion of CD4+ and CD8+ blood T cells by week 6 at 0.1 to 3.0 mg/kg. Average numbers of expanded clones were greater in CD8+ T cells than in CD4+. Individuals who were partial responders at 0.1-3.0 mg/kg had clonal expansion that ranked among the lowest.

This TCR derives from an adult with an advanced solid tumor such as melanoma, head and neck, liver or kidney cancer. Sequencing used CD4+ or CD8+ T cells sorted from blood, obtained in a trial of the OX40 agonist ivuxolimab. The V and J genes are TRBV10-3 and TRBJ2-5, with 11 nucleotides matching TRBD2. The chain's CDR3 is CAISESFSGRAGGETQYF. The CDR3 region has the DNA TGTGCCATCAGTGAGTCGTTTAGCGGGAGGGCCGGTGGGGAGACCCAGTACTTC.